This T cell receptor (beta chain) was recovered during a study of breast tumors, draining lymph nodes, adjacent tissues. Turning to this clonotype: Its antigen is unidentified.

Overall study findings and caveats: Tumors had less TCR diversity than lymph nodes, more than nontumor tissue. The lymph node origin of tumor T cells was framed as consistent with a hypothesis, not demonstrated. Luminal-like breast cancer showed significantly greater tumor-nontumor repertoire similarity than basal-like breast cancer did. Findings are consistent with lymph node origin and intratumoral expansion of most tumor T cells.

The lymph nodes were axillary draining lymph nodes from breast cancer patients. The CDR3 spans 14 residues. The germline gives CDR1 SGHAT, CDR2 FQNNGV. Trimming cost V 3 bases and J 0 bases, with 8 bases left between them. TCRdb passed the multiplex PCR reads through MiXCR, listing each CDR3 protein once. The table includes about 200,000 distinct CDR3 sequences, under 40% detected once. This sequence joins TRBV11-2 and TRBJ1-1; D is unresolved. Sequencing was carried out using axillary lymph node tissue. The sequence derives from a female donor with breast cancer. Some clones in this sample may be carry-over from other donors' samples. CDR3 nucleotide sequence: TGTGCCAGCAGCTTGCAACATCTGAACACTGAAGCTTTCTTT. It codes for CASSLQHLNTEAFF. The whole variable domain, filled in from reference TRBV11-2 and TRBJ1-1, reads EAGVAQSPRYKIIEKRQSVAFWCNPISGHATLYWYQQILGQGPKLLIQFQNNGVVDDSQLPKDRFSAERLKGVDSTLKIQPAKLEDSAVYLCASSLQHLNTEAFFGQGTRLTVV.